The 24 T cell receptor beta chains given below trace back to one sample, sequenced in a study of T cell repertoires in ileal Crohn's disease. Generated by immunoSEQ multiplex PCR, the TCRdb table keeps only in-frame clones and is missing some. The profile shows about 4,300 clones, about 82% of them singletons. What was sequenced was ileal tissue. The origin of the receptors is an adult with Crohn's disease.

The chain recombines TRBV7-2 with TRBJ2-5; 11 nucleotides match TRBD2. Matching the DNA end better, TRBJ2-7 makes the J call doubtful. Germline values: CDR1 SGHTA, CDR2 FQGNSA. The CDR3 has 14 amino acids. CDR3 protein: CASSVTSGVYEQYF. Here the CDR3 DNA reads TGTGCCAGCAGCGTGACTAGCGGGGTATACGAGCAGTACTTC.

The chain couples TRBV2 to TRBJ2-3, with 9 bases that match TRBD2. V shed 4 bases and J 4 bases; nucleotides not matched to a gene: 3. CDR1 is SNHLY and CDR2 is FYNNEI in the germline V gene. The CDR3 is made up of 14 amino acids. As DNA, the CDR3 is TGTGCCAGCAGTGCTACTAGCGGGTCAGATACGCAGTATTTT. Protein product: CASSATSGSDTQYF.

The chain couples TRBV5-5 to TRBJ2-7; perhaps TRBD1 as D (5 bases). Germline V CDR1 and CDR2: SGHKS, YYEKEE (reference sequence). Trimming removed 5 bases at V and 3 bases at J, with 15 bases between. The CDR3 has 14 amino acids. CDR3 nucleotide sequence: TGTGCCAGCAGTTCTCAGGGTAGGAACTACGAGCAGTACTTC. Residues: CASSSQGRNYEQYF.

The chain uses TRBV5-6 and TRBJ2-5; 13 positions agree with TRBD2. The CDR3 covers 18 residues. Trimming removed 1 base from V and 3 bases from J; junction bases left unmatched: 9. The germline V gene encodes CDR1 SGHDT and CDR2 YYEEEE. The CDR3 nucleotides read TGTGCCAGCAGCTTGTTACTAGCGGGAGGGCCTTCGGAAGAGACCCAGTACTTC. Amino acid sequence: CASSLLLAGGPSEETQYF.

V usage is TRBV6-1 and J usage is TRBJ2-1; weak D call: TRBD2 (5 bases). The CDR3 is 16 amino acids. Trimming removed 2 bases at V and 6 bases at J, with 17 bases between. The V gene's germline CDR1 is MNHNS and CDR2 SASEGT. This CDR3 is CASSESGGPLSNEQFF. In nucleotides, the CDR3 is TGTGCCAGCAGTGAAAGCGGAGGACCTCTTAGCAATGAGCAGTTCTTC.

The V call is TRBV30, the J call TRBJ2-1; 9 nucleotides agree with TRBD2. Trimming cost V 0 bases and J 8 bases; bases outside gene matches: 5. Germline V gives CDR1 GTSNPN, CDR2 SVGIG (reference sequence). The CDR3 is 14 residues long. CDR3 sequence (DNA): TGTGCCTGGAGTGTATTGATAGCGGGAGATGAGCAGTTCTTC. It codes for CAWSVLIAGDEQFF.

This clone was found once. The chain has TRBV6-1 and TRBJ2-1; TRBD2 matches 11 bases. Germline CDR1 MNHNS, CDR2 SASEGT. This CDR3 comprises 18 residues. J gave up 0 bases and V 4 bases, and 8 bases lay outside the gene matches. CDR3 nucleotide sequence: TGTGCCAGCAGTGCCTTCGGACTAGCGGGTCCCTCCTACAATGAGCAGTTCTTC. It specifies CASSAFGLAGPSYNEQFF.

Only a few counts were recorded for this clone. The CDR3: CASYLAGGRGGELFF. DNA of the CDR3: TGTGCCTCCTACCTAGCGGGGGGGCGTGGCGGGGAGCTGTTTTTT. The chain combines TRBV30 with TRBJ2-2; 12 nucleotides match TRBD2. With 7 bases clipped from V and 7 bases from J, the junction kept 10 bases outside the gene matches. The germline gives CDR1 GTSNPN, CDR2 SVGIG (reference sequence). This CDR3 is 15 amino acids long.

This sequence joins TRBV9 and TRBJ1-6; TRBD1 agrees at 8 bases. CDR3 length: 14 residues. CDR1 is SGDLS, CDR2 YYNGEE, per germline. J lost 7 bases, V lost 2 bases, and 2 bases had no gene match. In DNA, the CDR3 is TGTGCCAGCAGCGTGCAGGGGGCGAATTCACCCCTCCACTTT. This sequence encodes CASSVQGANSPLHF.

This clone occurred a few times. The rearrangement links TRBV2 to TRBJ2-1; 8 bases line up with TRBD2. Germline V gene sequence: CDR1 SNHLY, CDR2 FYNNEI. The CDR3 consists of 14 residues. V was clipped by 8 bases and J by 6 bases; unmatched bases: 9. As DNA, the CDR3 is TGTGCCAGCCGACTGGGACTAGGGACCAATGAGCAGTTCTTC. Translating it yields CASRLGLGTNEQFF.

This clone has only one observation. This chain links TRBV4-3 with TRBJ2-1; 8 nucleotides line up with TRBD2. J was trimmed by 10 bases and V by 3 bases; bases with no gene match: 11. The CDR3 contains 15 residues. Germline V gene data show CDR1 as LGHNA and CDR2 as YSLEER. The CDR3 bases are TGCGCCAGCAGCCAGGGGAGCGGGAGAGGGTCGGAGCAGTTCTTC. The encoded protein is CASSQGSGRGSEQFF.

This sequence joins TRBV19 and TRBJ1-2; TRBD1 is a possible D gene (5 bases). Trimming cost V 3 bases and J 8 bases, with 16 bases left between them. CDR1 and CDR2 from the germline V gene are LNHDA and SQIVND (reference sequence). The CDR3 loop spans 14 amino acids. The CDR3 bases are TGTGCCAGTAGTATTGGCAGGGAGGTGGGCGGCTACACCTTC. Its translation is CASSIGREVGGYTF.

This sequence joins TRBV4-2 and TRBJ1-6; D gene unclear. V lost 0 bases, J lost 9 bases, and 12 bases lay in between. This CDR3 has 15 residues. Germline CDR1 and CDR2: LGHNA and YNFKEQ. For the CDR3, the DNA is TGTGCCAGCAGCCAAGAACTCCTAGTGATTTCACCCCTCCACTTT. Protein: CASSQELLVISPLHF.

A single count supports this clone. This chain links TRBV6-5 with TRBJ1-1; 7 bases are a match to TRBD1. The length of the CDR3 is 13 residues. J was trimmed by 11 bases and V by 5 bases; bases with no gene match: 11. CDR1 and CDR2 from the germline V gene are MNHEY and SVGAGI. The CDR3 is CASSLDRVARAFF. CDR3 nucleotides: TGTGCCAGCAGTCTCGACAGGGTAGCAAGGGCTTTCTTT.

J is TRBJ1-1 and V is TRBV10-3, with D unclear. Between the trimmed V and J ends, which lost 0 bases and 1 base, there was a span of 6 bases. Per germline, CDR1 ENHRY and CDR2 SYGVKD. This CDR3 has 14 residues. The CDR3 DNA reads TGTGCCATCAGTGAGTCGGCAACGAACACTGAAGCTTTCTTT. Amino acid sequence: CAISESATNTEAFF.

CDR3 in amino acids: CASSQDSGGRANEQYF. The CDR3 region has the DNA TGCGCCAGCAGCCAAGATTCGGGCGGGAGGGCTAACGAGCAGTACTTC. This chain uses TRBV4-3 with TRBJ2-7, with 9 bases that match TRBD2. This CDR3 comprises 16 residues. After removal of 0 bases from V and 5 bases from J, the junction contained 8 bases not matched to a gene. Germline loops: CDR1 LGHNA, CDR2 YSLEER.

The chain combines TRBV18 with TRBJ2-7, with TRBD1 matching 8 bases. The CDR3 runs to 16 residues. V shed 6 bases and J 4 bases; nucleotides not matched to a gene: 14. In germline, CDR1 is KGHSH, CDR2 LQKENI. DNA for the CDR3: TGTGCCAGCTCCCGCGGACAGGGCGGGAAACTGTACGAGCAGTACTTC. Translating gives CASSRGQGGKLYEQYF.

This rearrangement joins TRBV5-1 to TRBJ1-4; TRBD1 aligns across 9 bases. This CDR3 is 14 amino acids long. CDR1 is SGHRS and CDR2 is YFSETQ in the germline V gene. The ends lost 3 bases at V and 7 bases at J; junction bases unmatched: 4. CDR3 coding DNA: TGCGCCAGCAGCTCCGGGACAGGGACTGAAAAACTGTTTTTT. The encoded protein is CASSSGTGTEKLFF.

V and J are TRBV5-1 and TRBJ1-2; tentatively, D is TRBD1 (6 bases). With 4 bases removed from V and 2 bases from J, the gap between germline ends came to 12 bases. The CDR3 totals 14 residues. The germline gives CDR1 SGHRS, CDR2 YFSETQ. The CDR3 DNA reads TGCGCCAGCAGCCCCGGACAGCTAAACTATGGCTACACCTTC. It specifies CASSPGQLNYGYTF.

The chain carries TRBV10-3 and TRBJ1-2, with D uncertain. Germline values: CDR1 ENHRY, CDR2 SYGVKD. The CDR3 is 13 amino acids. Trimming left V 2 bases short and J 8 bases short, with 12 bases between. This CDR3 is CAISEGPRVGYTF. The CDR3 nucleotides are TGTGCCATCAGTGAGGGTCCTCGGGTGGGCTACACCTTC.

This clone was found once. CDR3 in amino acids: CASSRTGISNQPQHF. The CDR3 DNA follows: TGTGCCAGTAGTCGGACAGGGATTAGCAATCAGCCCCAGCATTTT. The chain is built from TRBV19 and TRBJ1-5; 8 nucleotides align to TRBD1. The CDR3 is 15 residues long. The V and J ends lost 5 bases and 0 bases, in that order; junction bases with no gene match: 3. Germline-derived CDR1 and CDR2 are LNHDA and SQIVND (reference sequence). The variable domain in full, completed from reference TRBV19 and TRBJ1-5, reads DGGITQSPKYLFRKEGQNVTLSCEQNLNHDAMYWYRQDPGQGLRLIYYSQIVNDFQKGDIAEGYSVSREKKESFPLTVTSAQKNPTAFYLCASSRTGISNQPQHFGDGTRLSIL.

V gene TRBV6-1 combines with J gene TRBJ1-5, with 8 bases aligning to TRBD1. Germline V gives CDR1 MNHNS, CDR2 SASEGT. The J segment lost 2 bases and the V segment lost 3 bases, leaving 3 bases of the junction unmatched. This CDR3 spans 15 amino acids. Written as DNA, the CDR3 is TGTGCCAGCAGTGAGAGACAGGGGCGCAATCAGCCCCAGCATTTT. The encoded protein is CASSERQGRNQPQHF.

The rearrangement joins TRBV11-2 to TRBJ2-7; 14 positions match TRBD2. CDR1 and CDR2 from the germline V gene are SGHAT and FQNNGV. The CDR3 covers 20 residues. Trimming removed 0 bases from V and 1 base from J; junction bases left unmatched: 11. CDR3 bases: TGTGCCAGCAGCTTAGAGGGACTAGCGGGAGTAGGATGGATTTCCTACGAGCAGTACTTC. Protein: CASSLEGLAGVGWISYEQYF.

The chain is built from TRBV5-4 and TRBJ1-1; tentatively, D is TRBD1 (5 bases). This CDR3 has 15 amino acids. Trimming pared 0 bases from V and 5 bases from J, leaving 14 bases between. Germline V gene sequence: CDR1 SGHNT, CDR2 YYREEE (reference sequence). CDR3 sequence reads: CASSLGGAGRTEAFF. The CDR3 region has the DNA TGTGCCAGCAGCTTGGGAGGGGCCGGGAGGACTGAAGCTTTCTTT.